The present T cell receptor (beta chain) was sequenced within a study of identical twins. The CDR3 contains 22 residues. Germline V gene data show CDR1 as LNHNV and CDR2 as YYDKDF (reference sequence). J gave up 4 bases and V 3 bases, and 27 bases lay outside the gene matches. The table lists this clonotype with a few counts. TCRdb re-analysed the 5' RACE reads in MiXCR, keeping a single row per CDR3 protein. There are some 790,000 distinct CDR3 sequences in the sample; around a sixth occur only once, and roughly 14% lies in the top ten. These records were also assigned to another study, of T cells expressing NK-cell markers. According to that study: There were several donors in whom these clonotypes also led the CD3+CD56-NKG2C+ fraction.

The sequenced material came from PBMCs. The clonotype originates from a woman aged 18-35 years in good health. The V call is TRBV15, the J call TRBJ2-5; 9 bases agree with TRBD1. The CDR3 DNA sequence: TGTGCCACCAGCAGTCCGAACCCCCTTAAAGATCCGGGACAGGGAATGCTAGAGACCCAGTACTTC. Encoded protein: CATSSPNPLKDPGQGMLETQYF.